Listed below are T cell receptor beta chains from one sample, sequenced in a study of blood T cells in healthy people across ages. TCRdb analysed the 5' RACE reads with MiXCR anew, one entry per CDR3 protein. The data show 1.2 million to 1.5 million distinct CDR3 sequences, around 55% seen once. Sequenced material: blood. The receptors here all came from a man in his late teens or twenties in good health. Both conserved end residues are part of each CDR3. Each record gives: D gene, J gene, clone size, V gene, CDR3 protein, CDR3 DNA. The D gene is left open where the match is weak. Only some rows state a clone size, as once, few, many or a class for expanded clones.

>.|TRBJ2-1|.|TRBV12-3/TRBV12-4
CASTTLGGSYNEQFF
TGTGCCAGCACCACATTGGGGGGTTCCTACAATGAGCAGTTCTTC
>TRBD1|TRBJ1-2|few|TRBV27
CASSPRQGANYGYTF
TGTGCCAGCAGTCCTCGCCAGGGGGCGAACTATGGCTACACCTTC
>TRBD2|TRBJ2-4|few|TRBV10-3
CAISESISSGRADIQYF
TGTGCCATCAGTGAGTCGATTTCTAGCGGGAGAGCGGACATTCAGTACTTC
>TRBD2|TRBJ2-7|.|TRBV20-1
CSARARTSGRTYTYEQYF
TGCAGTGCTAGAGCTCGGACTAGCGGGAGGACCTATACCTACGAGCAGTACTTC
>TRBD2|TRBJ2-1|.|TRBV27
CASSRDPRTSSYNEQFF
TGTGCCAGCAGCCGGGACCCGAGGACTAGCAGCTACAATGAGCAGTTCTTC
>TRBD2|TRBJ2-3|few|TRBV4-2
CASSQDASGGADTQYF
TGTGCCAGCAGCCAAGACGCTAGCGGGGGCGCAGATACGCAGTATTTT
>TRBD2|TRBJ2-1|.|TRBV20-1
CSARDPTSTPYNEQFF
TGCAGTGCTAGAGATCCGACTAGCACCCCCTACAATGAGCAGTTCTTC
>.|TRBJ1-2|.|TRBV18
CASSPRGDTYGYTF
TGTGCCAGCTCACCACGGGGGGATACCTATGGCTACACCTTC
>TRBD2|TRBJ2-1|.|TRBV5-6
CASTLKRGGGAYEQFF
TGTGCCAGCACCCTCAAAAGGGGCGGGGGGGCTTATGAGCAGTTCTTC
>.|TRBJ1-2|few|TRBV20-1
CSARVRRLYGYTF
TGCAGTGCTAGAGTACGCAGGTTGTATGGCTACACCTTC
>TRBD2|TRBJ2-3|.|TRBV12-3/TRBV12-4
CASSPTTSGSTDTQYF
TGTGCCAGCAGCCCTACCACTAGCGGGAGCACAGATACGCAGTATTTT
>.|TRBJ2-1|.|TRBV12-3/TRBV12-4
CASSSSDYGEQFF
TGTGCCAGCAGTTCTAGCGACTACGGGGAGCAGTTCTTC
>.|TRBJ2-1|.|TRBV7-8
CASSLREGGGSYNEQFF
TGTGCCAGCAGCTTAAGGGAAGGGGGAGGGTCCTACAATGAGCAGTTCTTC
>.|TRBJ2-7|.|TRBV28
CASTTPPSEQYF
TGTGCCAGCACGACACCTCCTAGCGAGCAGTACTTC
>TRBD1|TRBJ2-7|.|TRBV29-1
CSVVDGQVRSDEQYF
TGCAGCGTTGTGGATGGACAGGTTCGATCCGACGAGCAGTACTTC
>TRBD1|TRBJ1-2|.|TRBV6-2/TRBV6-3
CASSRTGSYTF
TGTGCCAGCAGCAGGACAGGGAGCTACACCTTC